A selection of T cell receptor beta chains follows, all from one sample in a study of identical twins. TCRdb called the 5' RACE reads again in MiXCR, with one record for every CDR3 protein. This sample has more than 400,000 distinct CDR3 sequences; nearly 15% occur once, and the top ten carry about 0.4%. These same records also appear under a second study, on yellow fever vaccine responses in identical twins.

Sequenced input: CD4+ T cells sorted from blood. The receptor source for this set is a woman under 30 in good health. Each CDR3 is given with its conserved first and last residue. Fields, in order: D gene, clone size, V gene, CDR3 protein. The D gene is left open where the match is weak. Size values are once, few and many counts, or a class for expanded clones, and some rows have none.

.,.,TRBV28,CASSSGHPQHF
TRBD1,.,TRBV2,CATTRDSAYNEQFF
TRBD1,.,TRBV12-3/TRBV12-4,CAGTPDRGHSEQYF
.,many,TRBV4-2,CASSQEIGNGYTF
.,many,TRBV20-1,CSARGFGNEQFF
TRBD1,.,TRBV7-2,CASSWRQGTYNEQFF
TRBD1,.,TRBV7-9,CASSSGQGASSYNEQFF
.,.,TRBV11-2,CASSLYGLSGNTIYF
TRBD2,few,TRBV12-3/TRBV12-4,CASTLTGGGGTDTQYF
.,few,TRBV7-8,CASTAGPANTEAFF
.,few,TRBV11-2,CASSQGEGFGTTYF
.,.,TRBV20-1,CSARPGTDTQYF
TRBD1,few,TRBV28,CASRGQGMESSPLHF
TRBD2,.,TRBV20-1,CSALVGGNTQYF
.,.,TRBV5-6,CASSATTGELFF
.,many,TRBV12-3/TRBV12-4,CASSPQRPKDEQYF
TRBD1,few,TRBV5-1,CASSLAGTGVSGANVLTF
TRBD2,.,TRBV7-3,CASSRGTSGGNNEQFF
TRBD1,.,TRBV6-5,CASSYEDRAGANVLTF
.,few,TRBV12-3/TRBV12-4,CASSYHRGRQYF
.,.,TRBV11-2,CASRGPGVNSPLHF
.,.,TRBV4-1,CASSRAGFREKLFF
.,few,TRBV3-1,CASSQVSSPQYF
TRBD1,.,TRBV2,CASRPRDRGGNEQFF
.,.,TRBV6-1,CASHRADVSYNEQFF
.,.,TRBV5-1,CASSEQGVTEAFF
TRBD2,.,TRBV20-1,CSAILAGTDTQYF
.,few,TRBV12-3/TRBV12-4,CASSLPGRGSTQYF
TRBD2,few,TRBV29-1,CSVEDPLAGNTGELFF
.,.,TRBV3-1,CASSQVQGDTQYF
TRBD1,few,TRBV10-3,CAISGGQGNYGYTF
.,few,TRBV29-1,CSVLTPNQPQHF
.,.,TRBV7-7,CASSPLVGAGEDTQYF
TRBD2,.,TRBV7-2,CASSLYWRGAAYF
TRBD1,.,TRBV5-1,CASSDTGTGFYGYTF
.,.,TRBV24-1,CATSDTPRESTDTQYF
.,.,TRBV12-3/TRBV12-4,CASNQQVDQPQHF
TRBD1,.,TRBV19,CASSKETGGVWTDTQYF
TRBD2,.,TRBV5-1,CASSLGPLGLAGSYGQYF
.,many,TRBV20-1,CSARVPGIDTQYF
TRBD2,.,TRBV5-1,CASSFLGLGGETQYF
.,many,TRBV12-3/TRBV12-4,CASSQDSPGGELFF
.,.,TRBV29-1,CSVGAGISTEAFF
.,many,TRBV12-3/TRBV12-4,CASRLQGNYGYTF
TRBD2,.,TRBV3-1,CASSLAGAVYEQYF
TRBD2,many,TRBV13,CASSSSSGLYEQYF
TRBD1,.,TRBV11-3,CASSFWTGNSPLHF
TRBD1,.,TRBV12-3/TRBV12-4,CASSSTGQPNEKLFF
TRBD1,.,TRBV20-1,CSATSTGSKNPYEQYF
.,many,TRBV14,CASQPPGHRILDEQFF
TRBD2,few,TRBV10-3,CATGTSGRGDEQFF
TRBD1,.,TRBV14,CASSHRRGTGGTQETQYF
.,many,TRBV24-1,CATSASGDGRYGYTF
.,few,TRBV5-1,CASSLDNAGANVLTF
TRBD2,few,TRBV3-1,CASSPRVAGGGDTQYF